Only one count was recorded for the clone carrying this T cell receptor beta chain. The same CDR3 also results from other DNA sequences found in this sample. This sample stems from a study of blood T cell repertoires in COVID-19. TCRdb's table, derived via immunoSEQ multiplex PCR, lists solely in-frame clones and lacks some. This sample carries 220,000 or so clones, 80% to 85% of them seen once, and the ten largest clones take approximately 6.8%. Sequenced input: PBMCs or T cells enriched from blood (not recorded which). This sequence was found in a woman aged 35 to 49 who had recovered from COVID-19.

CDR3 DNA sequence: TGTGCCAGCAGTCCAGGGTATGGCTACACCTTC. It translates to CASSPGYGYTF. V and J are TRBV28 and TRBJ1-2; maybe TRBD1 (5 bases). Germline V gene lookup returns CDR1 MDHEN and CDR2 SYDVKM. The CDR3 runs 11 residues. Trimming removed 5 bases from V and 5 bases from J, with 6 bases in between.